The sequence of this TCR beta chain was determined in a study of blood T cell repertoires in COVID-19. Some clones are missing from TCRdb's copy, which holds only in-frame ones; the method was immunoSEQ multiplex PCR. The table shows over 90,000 clones, with roughly 90% occurring only once. Input material: peripheral blood. This TCR was sampled from a woman aged 55-70 years with acute or convalescent COVID-19.

The CDR3 loop reads CAIAPGLGLQGEQFF. Written as DNA, the CDR3 is TGTGCCATCGCACCGGGACTAGGGTTACAAGGGGAGCAGTTCTTC. This rearrangement joins TRBV10-3 to TRBJ2-1; 8 bases agree with TRBD2. V was clipped by 8 bases and J by 10 bases; unmatched bases: 16. This CDR3 region has 15 residues. The V gene's germline CDR1 is ENHRY and CDR2 SYGVKD.